The rows below give T cell receptor beta chains drawn from one sample of a study of T cells in Graves' hyperthyroidism and ophthalmopathy. Each CDR3 protein gets one entry after TCRdb re-called the multiplex PCR reads with MiXCR. Of around 720,000 distinct CDR3 sequences in the sample, over 35% were seen once. The sample was blood. Receptors were obtained from a woman aged 40 to 49 with Graves' hyperthyroidism. CDR3s include the opening cysteine and the closing phenylalanine or tryptophan. The order of the fields is J gene, D gene, clone size, V gene, CDR3 DNA, CDR3 protein. A D gene is named only where the DNA matches it firmly. For some rows the clone size is stated as once, few or many, or as a class when expanded; others skip it.

J: TRBJ1-1; D: NA; size: few; V: TRBV11-2; DNA: TGTGCCAGCAGCATCGGACTGGTGAACACTGAAGCTTTCTTT; CDR3: CASSIGLVNTEAFF
J: TRBJ1-1; D: NA; size: few; V: TRBV7-9; DNA: TGTGCCAGCAGCGACCGACAGAGGCCAGAAGCTTTCTTT; CDR3: CASSDRQRPEAFF
J: TRBJ1-5; D: NA; size: many; V: TRBV10-2; DNA: TGCGCCAGCAGGGACATGACAGGACAGCCCCAGCATTTT; CDR3: CASRDMTGQPQHF
J: TRBJ2-7; D: NA; size: NA; V: TRBV7-2; DNA: TGTGCCAGCAGCTCCAGGGGAGCTGATACGCAGTACTTC; CDR3: CASSSRGADTQYF
J: TRBJ1-5; D: NA; size: NA; V: TRBV19; DNA: TGTGCCCTCGGAGGGCAGGGTCAGCCCCAGCATTTT; CDR3: CALGGQGQPQHF
J: TRBJ2-2; D: NA; size: NA; V: TRBV9; DNA: TGTGCCAGCAGCGTAGGGGGGGTCCCCGAGCTGTTTTTT; CDR3: CASSVGGVPELFF
J: TRBJ1-4; D: NA; size: many; V: TRBV4-3; DNA: TGCGCCAGCAGCCAAGATCTTGCCGGGAAGGGTAGTCTGTTTTTT; CDR3: CASSQDLAGKGSLFF
J: TRBJ1-2; D: NA; size: few; V: TRBV4-1; DNA: TGCGCCAGCAGCCAAGACCCAAACGGATTCTATGGCTACACCTTC; CDR3: CASSQDPNGFYGYTF
J: TRBJ1-2; D: TRBD1; size: NA; V: TRBV6-5; DNA: TGTGCCAGCAGCCAAGGACTCGGGACAGGCTCGAGCTACACCTTC; CDR3: CASSQGLGTGSSYTF
J: TRBJ1-2; D: NA; size: many; V: TRBV10-3; DNA: TGTGCCATCAGTGAGACCAACTACGGACACGGGTATGGCTACACCTTC; CDR3: CAISETNYGHGYGYTF
J: TRBJ2-2; D: TRBD1; size: NA; V: TRBV25-1; DNA: TGTGCCAGCAGCCCCGTCCCGGGACAGGGGATCACCGGGGAGCTGTTTTTT; CDR3: CASSPVPGQGITGELFF
J: TRBJ1-2; D: TRBD1; size: many; V: TRBV20-1; DNA: TGCAGTGCTAGACAGGGGGCGACTGTCTATGGCTACACCTTC; CDR3: CSARQGATVYGYTF
J: TRBJ1-1; D: NA; size: NA; V: TRBV4-2; DNA: TGTGCCAGCAGCCAAGATAATAGGGTGGAAACTGAAGCTTTCTTT; CDR3: CASSQDNRVETEAFF
J: TRBJ2-2; D: NA; size: NA; V: TRBV19; DNA: TGTGCCAGTAGTATAGTGGGACACGGCACTCTGAACACCGGGGAGCTGTTTTTT; CDR3: CASSIVGHGTLNTGELFF
J: TRBJ1-6; D: TRBD1; size: few; V: TRBV7-2; DNA: TGCGCCAGCCGATACAGGGGCAATAATTCACCCCTCCACTTT; CDR3: CASRYRGNNSPLHF
J: TRBJ1-2; D: TRBD1; size: many; V: TRBV4-3; DNA: TGCGCCAGCAGTCCCACCCGGACAGGGCCGACCTACACCTTC; CDR3: CASSPTRTGPTYTF
J: TRBJ1-2; D: NA; size: NA; V: TRBV29-1; DNA: TGCAGCGTTGACGACGGGGCGGGCTACACCTTC; CDR3: CSVDDGAGYTF
J: TRBJ2-5; D: TRBD2; size: NA; V: TRBV10-3; DNA: TGTGCCAGCGGTCAAAGACTAGCGGGAAAAGAGACCCAGTACTTC; CDR3: CASGQRLAGKETQYF
J: TRBJ2-5; D: TRBD2; size: NA; V: TRBV7-2; DNA: TGTGCCAGCAGCCGAGGTCTTGGATTAGCGGGGTTGAGGAGAGAGACCCAGTACTTC; CDR3: CASSRGLGLAGLRRETQYF
J: TRBJ1-2; D: NA; size: few; V: TRBV5-1; DNA: TGCGCCAGCAGTTTACAGGAGGCCTTATATGGCTACACCTTC; CDR3: CASSLQEALYGYTF
J: TRBJ1-1; D: NA; size: many; V: TRBV19; DNA: TGTGCCAGTAGTCAAACGATGAACACTGAAGCTTTCTTT; CDR3: CASSQTMNTEAFF
J: TRBJ2-5; D: NA; size: many; V: TRBV10-3; DNA: TGTGCCATCAGTGAGTCTGGACCTCAGACCCAGTACTTC; CDR3: CAISESGPQTQYF
J: TRBJ1-1; D: TRBD1; size: many; V: TRBV12-3/TRBV12-4; DNA: TGTGCCAGCAGTATACAGGGGTACGTAGCTTTCTTT; CDR3: CASSIQGYVAFF
J: TRBJ1-2; D: NA; size: NA; V: TRBV6-6; DNA: TGTGCCAGCATCCGAGGGATGACCTGGCAGGGCTACACCTTC; CDR3: CASIRGMTWQGYTF
J: TRBJ1-5; D: NA; size: many; V: TRBV7-9; DNA: TGTGCCAGCAGCTTAATGGGGGGCGAAGGTCAGCCCCAGCATTTT; CDR3: CASSLMGGEGQPQHF
J: TRBJ1-2; D: NA; size: NA; V: TRBV7-2; DNA: TGTGCCAGCAGCTTAGGGGTCCCCTGGGACTATGGCTACACCTTC; CDR3: CASSLGVPWDYGYTF
J: TRBJ2-5; D: TRBD1; size: NA; V: TRBV12-3/TRBV12-4; DNA: TGTGCCAGCAGCCCTCTCTGGGACAGCCCGCAAGAGACCCAGTACTTC; CDR3: CASSPLWDSPQETQYF
J: TRBJ1-5; D: NA; size: NA; V: TRBV6-1; DNA: TGTGCCAGCAGTTATAGGTGGCAGCCCCAGCATTTT; CDR3: CASSYRWQPQHF
J: TRBJ2-7; D: NA; size: NA; V: TRBV6-6; DNA: TGTGCCAGCAGCTACGCTGCAGGGACGGTGTACGAGCAGTACTTC; CDR3: CASSYAAGTVYEQYF
J: TRBJ2-7; D: TRBD2; size: NA; V: TRBV5-1; DNA: TGCGCCAGCAGCCCGGCGGGGACTACCTACGAGCAGTACTTC; CDR3: CASSPAGTTYEQYF
J: TRBJ1-5; D: TRBD1; size: NA; V: TRBV19; DNA: TGTGCCAGTAGTATTCGGGGGACAGGCGATCAGCCCCAGCATTTT; CDR3: CASSIRGTGDQPQHF
J: TRBJ2-7; D: NA; size: few; V: TRBV28; DNA: TGTGCCAGCAGTCGAGACAGTTCCGACGAGCAGTACTTC; CDR3: CASSRDSSDEQYF